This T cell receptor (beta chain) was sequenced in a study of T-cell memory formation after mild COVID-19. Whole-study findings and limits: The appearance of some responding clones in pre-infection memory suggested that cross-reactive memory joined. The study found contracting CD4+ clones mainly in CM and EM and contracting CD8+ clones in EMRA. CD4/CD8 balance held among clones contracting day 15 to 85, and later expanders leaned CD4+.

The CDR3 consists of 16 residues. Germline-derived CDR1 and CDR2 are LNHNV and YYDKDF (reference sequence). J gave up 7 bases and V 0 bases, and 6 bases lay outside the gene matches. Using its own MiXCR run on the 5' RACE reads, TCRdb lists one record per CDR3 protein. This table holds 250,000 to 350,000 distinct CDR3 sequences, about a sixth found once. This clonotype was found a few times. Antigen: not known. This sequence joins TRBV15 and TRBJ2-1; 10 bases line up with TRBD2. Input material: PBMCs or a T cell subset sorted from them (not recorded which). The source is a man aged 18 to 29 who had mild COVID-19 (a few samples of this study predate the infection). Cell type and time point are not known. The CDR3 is CATSRDMGLARNEQFF. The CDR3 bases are TGTGCCACCAGCAGAGATATGGGACTAGCGCGGAATGAGCAGTTCTTC.